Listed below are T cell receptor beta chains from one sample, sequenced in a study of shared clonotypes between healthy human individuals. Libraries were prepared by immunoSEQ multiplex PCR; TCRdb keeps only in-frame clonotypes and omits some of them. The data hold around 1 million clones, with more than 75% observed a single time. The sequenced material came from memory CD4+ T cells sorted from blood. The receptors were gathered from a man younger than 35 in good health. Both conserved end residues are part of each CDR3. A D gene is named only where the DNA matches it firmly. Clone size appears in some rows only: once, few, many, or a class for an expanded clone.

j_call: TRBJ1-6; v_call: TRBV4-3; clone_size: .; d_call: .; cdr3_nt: TGCGCCAGCAGCCGACAGAGTTATAATTCACCCCTCCACTTT; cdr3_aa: CASSRQSYNSPLHF
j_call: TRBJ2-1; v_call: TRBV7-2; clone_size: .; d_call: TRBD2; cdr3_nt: TGTGCCAGCAGCCCGGGACTAGGAGGGAATGAGCAGTTCTTC; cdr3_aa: CASSPGLGGNEQFF
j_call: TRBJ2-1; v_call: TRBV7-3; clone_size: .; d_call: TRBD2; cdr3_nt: TGTGCCAGCAGCTTAAAATCTGGCGGGGGAAATGAGCAGTTCTTC; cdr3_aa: CASSLKSGGGNEQFF
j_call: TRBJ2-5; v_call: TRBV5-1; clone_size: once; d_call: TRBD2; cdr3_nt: TGCGCCAGCCGGCTGGGGAGCGGGGGAGCAGAGACCCAGTACTTC; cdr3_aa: CASRLGSGGAETQYF
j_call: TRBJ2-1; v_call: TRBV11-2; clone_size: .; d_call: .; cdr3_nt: TGTGCCAGCAGCTACTCTTTGGTAAATGAGCAGTTCTTC; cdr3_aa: CASSYSLVNEQFF
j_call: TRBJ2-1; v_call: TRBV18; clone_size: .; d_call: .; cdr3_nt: TGTGCCAGCTCACCACGATCGGGGGATACCAACAATGAGCAGTTCTTC; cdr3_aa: CASSPRSGDTNNEQFF
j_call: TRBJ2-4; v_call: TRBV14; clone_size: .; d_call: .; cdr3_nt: TGTGCCAGCAGTATTGATCCGGGACATATGGGAGCCAAAAACATTCAGTACTTC; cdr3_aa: CASSIDPGHMGAKNIQYF
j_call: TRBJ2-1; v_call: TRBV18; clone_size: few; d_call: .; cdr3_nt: TGTGCCAGCTCACCATATCCGGGTTCCTACAATGAGCAGTTCTTC; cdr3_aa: CASSPYPGSYNEQFF
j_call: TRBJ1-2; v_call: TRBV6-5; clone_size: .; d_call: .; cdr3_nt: TGTGCCAGCACGAGAGGCTATGGCTACACCTTC; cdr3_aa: CASTRGYGYTF
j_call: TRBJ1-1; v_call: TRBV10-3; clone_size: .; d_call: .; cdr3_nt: TGTGCCACCCAACAGGGTGTACCCACTGAAGCTTTCTTT; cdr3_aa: CATQQGVPTEAFF
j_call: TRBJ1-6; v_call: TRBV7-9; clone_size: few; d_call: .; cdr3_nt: TGTGCCAGCAGCTTAGGTGGGGCGTTAAATTCACCCCTCCACTTT; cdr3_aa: CASSLGGALNSPLHF
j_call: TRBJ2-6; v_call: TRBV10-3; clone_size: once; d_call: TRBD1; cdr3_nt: TGTGCCATCAGTGAGTCTTCACAGGGGGTGTCTGGGGCCAACGTCCTGACTTTC; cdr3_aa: CAISESSQGVSGANVLTF
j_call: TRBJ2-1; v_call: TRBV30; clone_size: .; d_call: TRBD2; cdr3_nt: TGTGCCTGGAGTAGACAAGCGGGAGCCTACAATGAGCAGTTCTTC; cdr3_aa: CAWSRQAGAYNEQFF
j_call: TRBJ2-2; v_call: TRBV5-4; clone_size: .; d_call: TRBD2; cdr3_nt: TGTGCCAGCAGCTTGGAGCCTAGCGGAGAGCTGTTTTTT; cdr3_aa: CASSLEPSGELFF
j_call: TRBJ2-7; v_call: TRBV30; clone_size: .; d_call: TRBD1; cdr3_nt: TGTGCCTGGAGTCGGACAGGGGGCGGCGAGCAGTACTTC; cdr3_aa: CAWSRTGGGEQYF
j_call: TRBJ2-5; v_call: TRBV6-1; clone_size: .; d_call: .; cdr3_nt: TGTGCCAGCAGGACAGAGACCCAGTACTTC; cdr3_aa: CASRTETQYF
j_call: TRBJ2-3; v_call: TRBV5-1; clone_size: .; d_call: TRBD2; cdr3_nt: TGCGCCAGCAGCTTGGGGGTGACTAGCGGGAGTACAGATACGCAGTATTTT; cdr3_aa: CASSLGVTSGSTDTQYF
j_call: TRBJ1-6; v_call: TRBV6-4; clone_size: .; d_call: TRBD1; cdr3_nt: TGTGCCAGCAGCGCGACAGGGACTTCACCCCTCCACTTT; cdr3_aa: CASSATGTSPLHF
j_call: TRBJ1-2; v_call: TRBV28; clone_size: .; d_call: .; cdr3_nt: TGTGCCAGCAGTTTAAACAGGGAACATGGCTACACCTTC; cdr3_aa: CASSLNREHGYTF
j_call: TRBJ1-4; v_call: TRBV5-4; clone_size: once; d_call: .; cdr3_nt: TGTGCCAGCAGCGCACCCGGGACGGATGCAACTAATGAAAAACTGTTTTTT; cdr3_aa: CASSAPGTDATNEKLFF
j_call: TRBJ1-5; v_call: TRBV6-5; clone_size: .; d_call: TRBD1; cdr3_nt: TGTGCCAGCAGGCCTTGGACAGGGGACCAGCCCCAGCATTTT; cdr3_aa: CASRPWTGDQPQHF
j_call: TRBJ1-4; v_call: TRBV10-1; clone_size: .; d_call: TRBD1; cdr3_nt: TGCGCCAGCAGTACCGGGACAGCCAATAATGAAAAACTGTTTTTT; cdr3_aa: CASSTGTANNEKLFF
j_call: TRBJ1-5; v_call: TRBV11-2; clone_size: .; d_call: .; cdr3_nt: TGTGCCAGCAGCCCCGGCAGGGAGGAGCCCCAGCATTTT; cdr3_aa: CASSPGREEPQHF
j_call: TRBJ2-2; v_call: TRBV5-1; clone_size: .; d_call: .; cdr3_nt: TGCGCCAGCAGCTTGGACAGTCCGAACACCGGGGAGCTGTTTTTT; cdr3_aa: CASSLDSPNTGELFF
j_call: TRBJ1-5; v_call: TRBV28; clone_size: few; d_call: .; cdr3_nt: TGTGCCACCTACCGTGGGGCCGGAGGAAATCAGCCCCAGCATTTT; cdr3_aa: CATYRGAGGNQPQHF
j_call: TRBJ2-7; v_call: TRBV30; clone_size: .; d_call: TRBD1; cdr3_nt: TGTGCCTGGAAACCAGGACAGGCTTCCTACGAGCAGTACTTC; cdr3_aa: CAWKPGQASYEQYF
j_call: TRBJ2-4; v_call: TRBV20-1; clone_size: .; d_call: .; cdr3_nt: TGCAGTGCTAGAGTAACAAACATTCAGTACTTC; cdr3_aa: CSARVTNIQYF
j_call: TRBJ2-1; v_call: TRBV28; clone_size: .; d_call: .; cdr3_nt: TGTGCCAGCAGAGGGGGAGGAGACAATGAGCAGTTCTTC; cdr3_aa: CASRGGGDNEQFF
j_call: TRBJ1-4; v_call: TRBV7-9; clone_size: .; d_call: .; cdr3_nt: TGTGCCAGCAGCTTAGATCCTCTTAGAGCCTATGAAAAACTGTTTTTT; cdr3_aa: CASSLDPLRAYEKLFF
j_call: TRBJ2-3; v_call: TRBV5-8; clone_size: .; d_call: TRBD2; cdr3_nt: TGTGCCAGCAGCTGGGGGGGACTAGCGGGGAGCACAGATACGCAGTATTTT; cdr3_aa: CASSWGGLAGSTDTQYF
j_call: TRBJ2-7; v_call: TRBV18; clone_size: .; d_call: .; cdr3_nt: TGTGCCAGCTCACCACTTTTTCTCAGGGACCCCTACGAGCAGTACTTC; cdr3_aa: CASSPLFLRDPYEQYF
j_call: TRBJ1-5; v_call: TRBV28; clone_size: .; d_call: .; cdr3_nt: TGTGCCAGCAGTTCTGGGACACGCAGTTGGGGTCCAAATCAGCCCCAGCATTTT; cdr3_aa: CASSSGTRSWGPNQPQHF
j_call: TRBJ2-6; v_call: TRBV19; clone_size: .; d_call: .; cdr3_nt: TGTGCCAGTAGTGAGCAGGCGGCAGGGGCCAACGTCCTGACTTTC; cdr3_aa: CASSEQAAGANVLTF
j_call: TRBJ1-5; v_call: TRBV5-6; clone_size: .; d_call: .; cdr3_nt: TGTGCCAGCAGCTTATTCGGGGGTAGCAATCAGCCCCAGCATTTT; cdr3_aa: CASSLFGGSNQPQHF
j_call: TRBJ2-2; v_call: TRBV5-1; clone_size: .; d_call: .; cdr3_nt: TGCGCCAGCATGCTGAACACCGGGGAGCTGTTTTTT; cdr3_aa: CASMLNTGELFF
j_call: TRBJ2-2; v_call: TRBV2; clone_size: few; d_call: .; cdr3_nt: TGTGCCAGCAGTGGTCAGGGAAACACCGGGGAGCTGTTTTTT; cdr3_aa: CASSGQGNTGELFF
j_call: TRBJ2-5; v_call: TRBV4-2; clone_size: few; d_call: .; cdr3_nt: TGTGCCAGCAGCCAGCCTGGGGACCGGGAGACCCAGTACTTC; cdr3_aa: CASSQPGDRETQYF
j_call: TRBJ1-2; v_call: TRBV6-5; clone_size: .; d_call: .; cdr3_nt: TGTGCCGCTATCGGACCGTTATATGGCTACACCTTC; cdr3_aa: CAAIGPLYGYTF
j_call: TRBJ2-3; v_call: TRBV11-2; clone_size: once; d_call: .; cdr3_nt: TGTGCCAGCAGCGAGGGGATAGCGCAGAGCACAGATACGCAGTATTTT; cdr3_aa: CASSEGIAQSTDTQYF
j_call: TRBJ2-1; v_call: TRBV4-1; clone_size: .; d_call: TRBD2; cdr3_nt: TGCGCCAGCAGCCAAGAGACTAGCGGGGGGACCTACAATGAGCAGTTCTTC; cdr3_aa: CASSQETSGGTYNEQFF
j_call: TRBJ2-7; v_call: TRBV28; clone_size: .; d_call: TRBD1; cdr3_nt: TGTGCCAGCAGTTCACAGGGGGACATTTTCTACGAGCAGTACTTC; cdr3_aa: CASSSQGDIFYEQYF
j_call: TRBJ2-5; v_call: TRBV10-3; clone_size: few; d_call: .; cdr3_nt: TGTGCCATCAGTGAGGGCAAAGAGACCCAGTACTTC; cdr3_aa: CAISEGKETQYF
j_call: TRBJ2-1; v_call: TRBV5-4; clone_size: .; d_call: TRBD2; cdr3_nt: TGTGCCAGCAGCCCCCGGGGTGGACTAGCGGGGACTGAGCAGTTCTTC; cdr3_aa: CASSPRGGLAGTEQFF
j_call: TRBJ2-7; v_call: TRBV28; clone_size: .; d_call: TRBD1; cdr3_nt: TGTGCCAGCAGTCCCCCCTGGGGGACAGCCTACGAGCAGTACTTC; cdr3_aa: CASSPPWGTAYEQYF
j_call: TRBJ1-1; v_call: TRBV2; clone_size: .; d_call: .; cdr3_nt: TGTGCCAGCAGTCACAGGGTATTGAACACTGAAGCTTTCTTT; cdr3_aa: CASSHRVLNTEAFF
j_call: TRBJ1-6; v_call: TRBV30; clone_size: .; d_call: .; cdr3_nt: TGTGCCTGGGGGAACCGGGACTACTACTTAAATTCACCCCTCCACTTT; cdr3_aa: CAWGNRDYYLNSPLHF
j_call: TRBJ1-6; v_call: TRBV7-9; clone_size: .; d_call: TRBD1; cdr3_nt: TGTGCCAGCAGCCCTAGGGACAGGGGGTCGGCCTCCTATAATTCACCCCTCCACTTT; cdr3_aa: CASSPRDRGSASYNSPLHF
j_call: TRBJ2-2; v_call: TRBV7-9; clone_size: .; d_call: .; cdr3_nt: TGTGCCAGCAGGTCAGGAACGAACACCGGGGAGCTGTTTTTT; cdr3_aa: CASRSGTNTGELFF
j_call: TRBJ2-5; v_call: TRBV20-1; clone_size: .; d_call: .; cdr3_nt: TGCAGTGTTCAGGGGGAGACCCAGTACTTC; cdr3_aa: CSVQGETQYF
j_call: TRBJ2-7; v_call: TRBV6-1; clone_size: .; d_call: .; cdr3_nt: TGTGCCAGCAGTGTGCGGGGGCCTCCCTACGAGCAGTACTTC; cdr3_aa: CASSVRGPPYEQYF
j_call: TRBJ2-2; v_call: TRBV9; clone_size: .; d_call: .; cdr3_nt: TGTGCCAGCAGCGGCAGGGACACCGGGGAGCTGTTTTTT; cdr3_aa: CASSGRDTGELFF
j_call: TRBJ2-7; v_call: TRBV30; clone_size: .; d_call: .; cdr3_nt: TGTGCCTGGAGTGTACTCGGGGTTCTCTCCTACGAGCAGTACTTC; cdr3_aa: CAWSVLGVLSYEQYF
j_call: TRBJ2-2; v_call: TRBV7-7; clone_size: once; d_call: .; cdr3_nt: TGTGCTAGCAGCCTCGACTGGAACACCGGGGAGCTGTTTTTT; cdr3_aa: CASSLDWNTGELFF
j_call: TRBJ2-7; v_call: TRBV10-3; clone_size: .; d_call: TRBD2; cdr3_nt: TGTGCCATCAGTGAGGCGGGTAGCGGGAGCTCCTACGAGCAGTACTTC; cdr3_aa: CAISEAGSGSSYEQYF
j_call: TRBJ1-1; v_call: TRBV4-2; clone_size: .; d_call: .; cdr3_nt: TGTGCCAGCAGCCAAGACCTAGGGCGGATTGAAGCTTTCTTT; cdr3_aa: CASSQDLGRIEAFF
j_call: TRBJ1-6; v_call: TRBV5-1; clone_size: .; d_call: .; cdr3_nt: TGCGCCAGCAATGAGGGAGTACATAATTCACCCCTCCACTTT; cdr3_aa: CASNEGVHNSPLHF
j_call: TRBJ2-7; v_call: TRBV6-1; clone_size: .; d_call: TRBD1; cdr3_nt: TGTGCCAGCAGTGAAATGGACAGGGGGCCCTACGAGCAGTACTTC; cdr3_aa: CASSEMDRGPYEQYF